These 28 T cell receptor beta chains share one sample of origin, sequenced in a study of cytomegalovirus exposure and HLA in healthy donors. PCR amplification relied on 60 Vbeta primers (plus 13 Jbeta primers). Assay used: immunoSEQ multiplex PCR; TCRdb lists only in-frame clones, some missing. The sample has over 100,000 clones, approximately 61% seen once; the top ten hold 2% to 2.5%. Sequencing was performed on PBMCs. Receptors were obtained from a woman aged 40 to 50 in good health and CMV-seronegative.

This chain connects TRBV7-2 to TRBJ1-5; D remains unclear. Germline CDR1 reads SGHTA; CDR2 reads FQGNSA. The CDR3 totals 13 residues. Trimming cost V 1 base and J 6 bases, with 7 bases left between them. CDR3 protein: CASSLGVRQPQHF. The CDR3 bases are TGTGCCAGCAGCTTAGGTGTTCGTCAGCCCCAGCATTTT.

This chain joins TRBV11-2 and TRBJ1-2; D gene ambiguous. The CDR3 loop spans 13 amino acids. Germline CDR1 reads SGHAT; CDR2 reads FQNNGV. Between the trimmed V and J ends, which lost 7 bases and 8 bases, there was a span of 17 bases. CDR3 sequence reads: CASNYGSAGGYTF. The DNA for the CDR3 is TGTGCCAGCAATTACGGGTCGGCTGGCGGCTACACCTTC.

This clone was detected only a few times. This chain links TRBV5-4 with TRBJ1-2; the D is unclear. This CDR3 contains 15 residues. With 3 bases removed from V and 8 bases from J, the gap between germline ends came to 20 bases. The germline V gene has CDR1 SGHNT and CDR2 YYREEE (reference sequence). The CDR3 bases are TGTGCCAGCAGCTCCTCCGGTCCCTCGATTCGGGGCTACACCTTC. It is translated as CASSSSGPSIRGYTF. The variable domain in full, with the rest retrieved from reference TRBV5-4 and TRBJ1-2, is ETGVTQSPTHLIKTRGQQVTLRCSSQSGHNTVSWYQQALGQGPQFIFQYYREEENGRGNFPPRFSGLQFPNYSSELNVNALELDDSALYLCASSSSGPSIRGYTFGSGTRLTVV.

This chain joins TRBV7-2 and TRBJ1-1; possibly TRBD1 for D (5 bases). This CDR3 has 13 residues. Germline V lookup: CDR1 SGHTA, CDR2 FQGNSA. Trimming took off 3 bases at V and 6 bases at J, with 11 bases between the two ends. The CDR3: CASSFGGRAEAFF. The DNA of the CDR3 is TGTGCCAGCAGCTTCGGGGGAAGGGCTGAAGCTTTCTTT.

The rearrangement uses TRBV27 and TRBJ1-6, with no clear D. Between the trimmed V and J ends, which lost 2 bases and 0 bases, there was a span of 11 bases. This CDR3 comprises 17 residues. CDR1 is MNHEY and CDR2 is SMNVEV in the germline V gene (reference sequence). CDR3 coding DNA: TGTGCCAGCAGTTTACGCGTACAGAGCTCCTATAATTCACCCCTCCACTTT. Amino acids: CASSLRVQSSYNSPLHF.

The chain recombines TRBV7-2 with TRBJ1-3; D remains unclear. Germline V CDR1 and CDR2: SGHTA, FQGNSA. The V gene lost 4 bases and the J gene lost 1 base, with 14 bases spanning the gap. The CDR3 totals 16 residues. CDR3 amino acids: CASSSGMPGSGNTIYF. Here the CDR3 DNA reads TGTGCCAGCAGCTCCGGGATGCCTGGTTCTGGAAACACCATATATTTT.

This clone has only a few counts. This CDR3 is CASSSRDKNGYTF. CDR3 in DNA: TGTGCCAGCAGTAGCCGGGACAAAAATGGCTACACCTTC. The rearrangement uses TRBV6-5 and TRBJ1-2, with a tentative D call TRBD1 (6 bases). V shed 5 bases and J shed 6 bases, with 13 bases lying between them. This CDR3 spans 13 amino acids. CDR1 is MNHEY and CDR2 is SVGAGI in the germline V gene.

The genes are TRBV7-9 and TRBJ1-1; D remains ambiguous. This CDR3 region has 13 residues. Germline assignment: CDR1 SEHNR and CDR2 FQNEAQ (reference sequence). V was cut by 3 bases and J by 11 bases, with 16 bases left in between. For the CDR3, the DNA is TGTGCCAGCAGCTTCGGAACCCCAAGCAGGGCTTTCTTT. It specifies CASSFGTPSRAFF.

CDR3 DNA sequence: TGTGCCAGCAGTTACTCAATAACAGGGCTGCTTGGCTACACCTTC. As protein: CASSYSITGLLGYTF. The chain links TRBV6-5 to TRBJ1-2; tentatively, D is TRBD1 (6 bases). V was shortened by 0 bases and J by 7 bases, with 15 bases between the two germline ends. The CDR3 contains 15 residues. Per germline, CDR1 MNHEY and CDR2 SVGAGI.

The rearrangement joins TRBV2 to TRBJ1-1, with a possible D match to TRBD1 (5 bases). Germline assignment: CDR1 SNHLY and CDR2 FYNNEI. The CDR3 consists of 14 residues. Trimming pared 8 bases from V and 10 bases from J, leaving 23 bases between. CDR3 sequence reads: CASAYAGVSVGAFF. The CDR3 DNA sequence: TGTGCCAGCGCCTACGCGGGGGTCTCGGTTGGAGCTTTCTTT.

This chain joins TRBV6-1 and TRBJ2-7; D may be TRBD2 (5 bases). V was clipped by 6 bases and J by 12 bases, with 18 bases between them. CDR3 length: 12 amino acids. Germline V lookup: CDR1 MNHNS, CDR2 SASEGT. CDR3 protein: CASRAGILSGYF. CDR3 nucleotide sequence: TGTGCCAGCAGAGCCGGGATCTTATCGGGGTACTTC.

The chain recombines TRBV27 with TRBJ2-7; 7 nucleotides match TRBD1. Looked up from germline, CDR1 is MNHEY and CDR2 is SMNVEV (reference sequence). This CDR3 spans 14 amino acids. The V segment lost 5 bases and the J segment 7 bases; nucleotides outside the gene matches: 11. The CDR3 reads CASSPGQTFREQYF. CDR3 DNA: TGTGCCAGCAGTCCGGGACAGACCTTTAGGGAGCAGTACTTC.

This chain joins TRBV27 and TRBJ1-2, with D tentatively TRBD1 (6 bases). CDR3 length: 12 residues. The V end lost 8 bases, the J end lost 4 bases, and 11 bases lay between the germline ends. The germline gives CDR1 MNHEY, CDR2 SMNVEV (reference sequence). The CDR3 bases are TGTGCCAGCGGGGGACACAGCTATGGCTACACCTTC. This encodes CASGGHSYGYTF.

The chain has TRBV2 and TRBJ2-7; TRBD2 is a possible D gene (6 bases). This CDR3 spans 13 amino acids. Looked up from germline, CDR1 is SNHLY and CDR2 is FYNNEI. The ends were cut back, 10 bases at V and 0 bases at J, with 13 bases in the middle. The chain's CDR3 is CATSGLRSYEQYF. The CDR3 DNA is TGTGCCACTTCGGGACTCCGCTCCTACGAGCAGTACTTC.

This clone was seen a handful of times. The chain employs TRBV6-1 and TRBJ2-4, with no clear D. The CDR3 sequence is 14 residues long. V shed 4 bases and J shed 4 bases, with 11 bases lying between them. Germline V gene lookup returns CDR1 MNHNS and CDR2 SASEGT. CDR3: CASSAPPLKNIQYF. As DNA, the CDR3 is TGTGCCAGCAGTGCCCCCCCGTTAAAAAACATTCAGTACTTC.

This clone has a handful of counts. The chain combines TRBV10-3 with TRBJ1-1, with 7 positions matching TRBD1. Germline lookup yields CDR1 ENHRY and CDR2 SYGVKD. This CDR3 contains 14 residues. After removal of 9 bases from V and 4 bases from J, the junction contained 11 bases not matched to a gene. Here the CDR3 reads CAMKRQGDGTEAFF. In DNA, the CDR3 is TGTGCCATGAAAAGACAGGGAGACGGCACTGAAGCTTTCTTT.

The gene calls are TRBV30 and TRBJ1-2; no reliable D call. CDR3 size: 12 residues. The V gene lost 1 base and the J gene lost 7 bases, with 10 bases spanning the gap. Germline V lookup: CDR1 GTSNPN, CDR2 SVGIG (reference sequence). The CDR3 protein is CAWSGHLRGYTF. The CDR3, as DNA: TGTGCCTGGAGTGGACACCTTCGTGGCTACACCTTC.

V usage is TRBV10-3 and J usage is TRBJ1-1; 7 bases match TRBD1. V was pared by 3 bases and J by 2 bases, with 6 bases of the junction left unmatched. The CDR3 has 15 residues. CDR1 ENHRY and CDR2 SYGVKD come from the germline V gene. CDR3 nucleotide sequence: TGTGCCATCAGTGACTCACAGGGGAGCAACACTGAAGCTTTCTTT. This gives the protein CAISDSQGSNTEAFF.

The CDR3 reads CASSPFRDRVPYEQYF. In DNA form, the CDR3 reads TGTGCCAGCTCACCATTCCGGGACAGGGTACCCTACGAGCAGTACTTC. J is TRBJ2-7 and V is TRBV18; 9 bases are shared with TRBD1. Germline V CDR1 and CDR2: KGHSH, LQKENI. The ends lost 2 bases at V and 2 bases at J; junction bases unmatched: 7. The CDR3 has 16 amino acids. The full variable domain, its missing parts supplied by reference TRBV18 and TRBJ2-7, is NAGVMQNPRHLVRRRGQEARLRCSPMKGHSHVYWYRQLPEEGLKFMVYLQKENIIDESGMPKERFSAEFPKEGPSILRIQQVVRGDSAAYFCASSPFRDRVPYEQYFGPGTRLTVT.

The V gene is TRBV7-3, the J gene TRBJ1-3; 7 nucleotides align to TRBD1. V trimming: 8 bases; J trimming: 0 bases; junction bases outside the gene matches: 7. The germline CDR1 and CDR2 sequences are SGHTA and FQGTGA. CDR3 length: 15 amino acids. CDR3 DNA: TGTGCCAGCGCCCCGACAGGGCCCTCTGGAAACACCATATATTTT. Translation gives CASAPTGPSGNTIYF.

This rearrangement joins TRBV30 to TRBJ1-2, with D tentatively TRBD1 (5 bases). V was clipped by 1 base and J by 8 bases, with 11 bases between them. Germline CDR1 is GTSNPN and CDR2 is SVGIG (reference sequence). This CDR3 region has 12 residues. CDR3 nucleotides: TGTGCCTGGAGTGGGGGGGGTGGGGGCTACACCTTC. It codes for CAWSGGGGGYTF. Full variable domain (rest looked up from reference TRBV30 and TRBJ1-2): SQTIHQWPATLVQPVGSPLSLECTVEGTSNPNLYWYRQAAGRGLQLLFYSVGIGQISSEVPQNLSASRPQDRQFILSSKKLLLSDSGFYLCAWSGGGGGYTFGSGTRLTVV.

The DNA of the CDR3 is TGTGCCAGCAGACAGGGAGGGGCCACAGATACGCAGTATTTT. It yields the protein CASRQGGATDTQYF. V usage is TRBV7-2 and J usage is TRBJ2-3; TRBD2 might be the D (7 bases). The CDR3 has 14 amino acids. V dropped 6 bases and J dropped 2 bases, with 12 bases sitting between them. The germline gives CDR1 SGHTA, CDR2 FQGNSA.

This chain uses TRBV7-2 with TRBJ1-2; TRBD1 agrees at 7 bases. The germline CDR1 and CDR2 sequences are SGHTA and FQGNSA. The CDR3 extends over 16 amino acids. Losses at the gene ends were 1 base for V and 4 bases for J; bases not matched to a gene: 9. The CDR3 reads CASSLDRGEGLYGYTF. CDR3 DNA sequence: TGTGCCAGCAGCTTAGACAGGGGTGAGGGCCTCTATGGCTACACCTTC. The full variable domain, its missing parts supplied by reference TRBV7-2 and TRBJ1-2, is GAGVSQSPSNKVTEKGKDVELRCDPISGHTALYWYRQSLGQGLEFLIYFQGNSAPDKSGLPSDRFSAERTGGSVSTLTIQRTQQEDSAVYLCASSLDRGEGLYGYTFGSGTRLTVV.

The chain uses TRBV10-3 and TRBJ2-3; a possible D gene is TRBD1 (6 bases). This CDR3 contains 15 residues. CDR1 is ENHRY and CDR2 is SYGVKD in the germline V gene. The V gene lost 8 bases and the J gene lost 1 base, with 16 bases spanning the gap. CDR3 loop: CAIAQGNKGTDTQYF. Written as DNA, the CDR3 is TGTGCCATCGCACAGGGCAACAAGGGCACAGATACGCAGTATTTT.

V and J are TRBV28 and TRBJ2-7, with D possibly TRBD1 on 6 matching bases. Trimming took off 2 bases at V and 0 bases at J, with 20 bases between the two ends. Germline CDR1 MDHEN, CDR2 SYDVKM. CDR3 size: 18 residues. This CDR3 is CASSLISRGEGNSYEQYF. CDR3 nucleotide sequence: TGTGCCAGCAGTTTAATTTCCAGGGGAGAGGGAAACTCCTACGAGCAGTACTTC.

This clone was counted between two and nine times. V and J are TRBV5-4 and TRBJ1-1; D unclear. Germline CDR1 SGHNT, CDR2 YYREEE (reference sequence). The V end was cut by 0 bases, the J end by 1 base, with 7 bases between. The CDR3 sequence is 14 residues long. The CDR3 bases are TGTGCCAGCAGCTTGGCGAGGGCGAACACTGAAGCTTTCTTT. Its protein is CASSLARANTEAFF.

This clone was counted only a few times. The genes are TRBV10-3 and TRBJ1-2, with 9 bases matching TRBD1. The CDR3 is 14 residues long. Trimming cost V 6 bases and J 0 bases; bases outside gene matches: 2. Germline V gene lookup returns CDR1 ENHRY and CDR2 SYGVKD. CDR3 in DNA: TGTGCCATCAGCCGACAGGGGGCTAACTATGGCTACACCTTC. Its translation is CAISRQGANYGYTF.

In its sample, this clone was seen a few times. The chain joins TRBV27 to TRBJ1-1, with D possibly matching TRBD1 (6 bases). Deletions cut 5 bases from V and 6 bases from J, with 19 bases between. The CDR3 covers 15 residues. Germline CDR1 reads MNHEY; CDR2 reads SMNVEV (reference sequence). In DNA, the CDR3 is TGTGCCAGCAGTCCACCTCCCGGCAGGGGCGCTGAAGCTTTCTTT. It codes for CASSPPPGRGAEAFF.